The next 20 T cell receptor beta chains were all read from a single sample in a study of shared clonotypes between healthy human individuals. Repertoires were generated with immunoSEQ multiplex PCR, while TCRdb's copy carries only in-frame clones and drops some. The sample comprises fewer than 850,000 clones, about 90% of which are singletons, and 34% rests with the top ten. Sequenced: memory CD8+ T cells from PBMCs. Specified subset: CD45RO+ cells pooled with CCR7-negative TemRA cells. These receptors all come from a man younger than 35 in good health. Some clones in this sample may be carry-over from other donors' samples.

The rearrangement uses TRBV6-6 and TRBJ2-1; no clear D gene. CDR1 MNHNY and CDR2 SVGAGI come from the germline V gene (reference sequence). V lost 5 bases and J lost 8, with 7 bases in between. This CDR3 comprises 11 residues. In DNA, the CDR3 is TGTGCCAGCAGTCTAGTCTATGAGCAGTTCTTC. It specifies CASSLVYEQFF.

The chain links TRBV4-1 to TRBJ1-2; D uncertain. The CDR3 loop spans 15 amino acids. V lost 6 bases and J 6 bases, leaving 20 bases between the germline ends. Germline V gives CDR1 MGHRA, CDR2 YSYEKL. CDR3 protein: CASRKPGRRFDGYTF. CDR3 bases: TGCGCCAGCAGGAAACCGGGAAGAAGGTTCGATGGCTACACCTTC.

The rearrangement uses TRBV28 and TRBJ2-1; TRBD2 agrees at 8 bases. V shed 3 bases, J shed 8 bases, and the junction held 6 bases outside the gene matches. This CDR3 is built from 14 residues. Germline CDR1 MDHEN, CDR2 SYDVKM. The chain's CDR3 is CASSFSSGLDEQFF. The CDR3 DNA reads TGTGCCAGCAGTTTCTCTAGCGGGTTGGATGAGCAGTTCTTC.

This clone is a singleton in its sample. The chain links TRBV27 to TRBJ2-7; 7 nucleotides align to TRBD2. Trimming took 4 bases from V and 0 from J; bases not matched to a gene: 3. Germline CDR1 reads MNHEY; CDR2 reads SMNVEV (reference sequence). The CDR3 sequence is 14 residues long. As DNA, the CDR3 is TGTGCCAGCAGTTACGGGGGGAACTCCTACGAGCAGTACTTC. This codes for CASSYGGNSYEQYF.

The gene calls are TRBV29-1 and TRBJ1-2; D is ambiguous. Germline V CDR1 and CDR2: SQVTM, ANQGSEA. V lost 1 base to trimming and J lost 1 base, with 13 bases between them. The CDR3 has 15 residues. This CDR3 reads CSVEGSQTVNYGYTF. In DNA, the CDR3 is TGCAGCGTTGAAGGCTCGCAGACCGTTAACTATGGCTACACCTTC. The full variable domain, in which reference TRBV29-1 and TRBJ1-2 provide the parts outside the CDR3, is SAVISQKPSRDICQRGTSLTIQCQVDSQVTMMFWYRQQPGQSLTLIATANQGSEATYESGFVIDKFPISRPNLTFSTLTVSNMSPEDSSIYLCSVEGSQTVNYGYTFGSGTRLTVV.

The chain uses TRBV11-1 and TRBJ2-5; 11 bases align to TRBD2. Per germline, CDR1 SGHAT and CDR2 FQDESV (reference sequence). The V gene end was trimmed by 5 bases and the J gene end by 5 bases; junction bases not matched to a gene: 7. CDR3 size: 15 residues. The CDR3 sequence is CASSNSGRVGETQYF. As DNA, the CDR3 is TGTGCCAGCAGCAATAGCGGGAGGGTTGGGGAGACCCAGTACTTC.

About this clone itself: Other nucleotide sequences in the sample specify the same CDR3. The chain has TRBV19 and TRBJ2-7; TRBD1 matches 8 bases. CDR1 and CDR2 from the germline V gene are LNHDA and SQIVND (reference sequence). The CDR3 covers 13 residues. J was trimmed by 2 bases and V by 6 bases; bases with no gene match: 3. The CDR3 bases are TGTGCCAGTAGCCTGACAGGGGCCTACGAGCAGTACTTC. Translated, it gives CASSLTGAYEQYF.

The genes are TRBV11-2 and TRBJ2-1; D gene uncertain. The germline V gene encodes CDR1 SGHAT and CDR2 FQNNGV. Between the trimmed V and J ends, which lost 0 bases and 1 base, there was a span of 10 bases. This CDR3 has 16 amino acids. CDR3 region: CASSLDPWGSYNEQFF. The DNA of the CDR3 is TGTGCCAGCAGCTTAGATCCTTGGGGATCCTACAATGAGCAGTTCTTC.

On this clone itself: Other nucleotide sequences from this sample produce the same CDR3. The chain carries TRBV27 and TRBJ1-5; D is unresolved. V gave up 5 bases and J gave up 1 base, with 12 bases separating them. This CDR3 contains 15 residues. Germline-derived CDR1 and CDR2 are MNHEY and SMNVEV (reference sequence). The CDR3 DNA sequence: TGTGCCAGCAGTCTCATGGGCGTGAGCAATCAGCCCCAGCATTTT. Amino acid sequence: CASSLMGVSNQPQHF.

This clone was counted once. V usage is TRBV9 and J usage is TRBJ2-2; TRBD2 aligns across 8 bases. The ends lost 2 bases at V and 2 bases at J; junction bases unmatched: 2. This CDR3 region has 15 residues. From germline, CDR1 is SGDLS and CDR2 YYNGEE. The CDR3 loop is CASSVAGGNTGELFF. CDR3 nucleotide sequence: TGTGCCAGCAGCGTCGCGGGAGGAAACACCGGGGAGCTGTTTTTT.

The J gene is TRBJ1-4, the V gene TRBV5-8; D remains unclear. CDR3 length: 15 residues. Germline lookup yields CDR1 SGHTS and CDR2 YDEGEE. V shed 1 base and J shed 7 bases, with 14 bases lying between them. The CDR3 region has the DNA TGTGCCAGCAGCTTGTGGGTCAGCTCCCCTGAAAAACTGTTTTTT. This sequence encodes CASSLWVSSPEKLFF.

This chain connects TRBV7-3 to TRBJ2-1; TRBD1 aligns across 12 bases. Trimming took 2 bases from V and 6 from J; bases not matched to a gene: 5. Germline CDR1 reads SGHTA; CDR2 reads FQGTGA. This CDR3 has 16 residues. The CDR3 reads CASSLLGTGGFNEQFF. DNA of the CDR3: TGTGCCAGCAGCTTATTAGGGACAGGGGGCTTCAATGAGCAGTTCTTC. Variable domain in full (rest from reference TRBV7-3 and TRBJ2-1): GAGVSQTPSNKVTEKGKYVELRCDPISGHTALYWYRQSLGQGPEFLIYFQGTGAADDSGLPNDRFFAVRPEGSVSTLKIQRTERGDSAVYLCASSLLGTGGFNEQFFGPGTRLTVL.

The chain couples TRBV10-2 to TRBJ2-1; no clear D. V lost 6 bases to trimming and J lost 7 bases, with 7 bases between them. Germline V gene sequence: CDR1 WSHSY, CDR2 SAAADI. The CDR3 covers 11 residues. This chain's CDR3 is CASREANEQFF. CDR3 nucleotides: TGCGCCAGCAGAGAAGCTAATGAGCAGTTCTTC.

The count of this clone is one. The rearrangement joins TRBV11-3 to TRBJ2-3; 8 nucleotides line up with TRBD2. The CDR3 loop spans 16 amino acids. The V gene end was trimmed by 2 bases and the J gene end by 5 bases; junction bases not matched to a gene: 9. Germline-derived CDR1 and CDR2 are SGHNT and YENEEA. CDR3 in DNA: TGTGCCAGCAGCTTAAGAGCGGGAGCGGAAGTAGATACGCAGTATTTT. This sequence encodes CASSLRAGAEVDTQYF.

This clone has only one observation. The V gene is TRBV4-1, the J gene TRBJ2-5, with 9 bases aligning to TRBD2. The V gene end was trimmed by 5 bases and the J gene end by 7 bases; junction bases not matched to a gene: 17. This CDR3 contains 17 residues. In germline, CDR1 is MGHRA, CDR2 YSYEKL. This CDR3 is CASSSSLAGGGLGTQYF. The CDR3 nucleotides read TGCGCCAGCAGCTCGAGCCTCGCGGGAGGGGGGCTTGGGACCCAGTACTTC.

The DNA of the CDR3 is TGTGCCAGCAGTTTAAATCACGGACAGCTCATGTATGGCTACACCTTC. This encodes CASSLNHGQLMYGYTF. V and J are TRBV27 and TRBJ1-2; D may be TRBD1 (6 bases). This CDR3 region has 16 residues. In germline, CDR1 is MNHEY, CDR2 SMNVEV (reference sequence). Trimming shortened V by 2 bases and J by 5 bases, and 18 bases separated the two germline ends.

Comment on this clone: This same CDR3 is encoded by further DNA sequences in the sample. The chain combines TRBV5-6 with TRBJ2-7; D is unresolved. The CDR3 loop spans 12 amino acids. Trimming took off 0 bases at V and 4 bases at J, with 5 bases between the two ends. Germline CDR1 is SGHDT and CDR2 is YYEEEE. The DNA of the CDR3 is TGTGCCAGCAGCTTGGGCACTTACGAGCAGTACTTC. It encodes CASSLGTYEQYF.

The chain has TRBV28 and TRBJ1-4, with D uncertain. This CDR3 contains 15 residues. CDR1 and CDR2 from the germline V gene are MDHEN and SYDVKM. V was shortened by 1 base and J by 0 bases, with 6 bases between the two germline ends. CDR3 coding DNA: TGTGCCAGCAGTTTATCGTTTGCAACTAATGAAAAACTGTTTTTT. It codes for CASSLSFATNEKLFF. Complete variable domain (other parts from reference TRBV28 and TRBJ1-4): DVKVTQSSRYLVKRTGEKVFLECVQDMDHENMFWYRQDPGLGLRLIYFSYDVKMKEKGDIPEGYSVSREKKERFSLILESASTNQTSMYLCASSLSFATNEKLFFGSGTQLSVL.

The chain combines TRBV7-9 with TRBJ2-1; weak D call: TRBD2 (6 bases). CDR3 length equals 13 residues. Trimming removed 7 bases at V and 8 bases at J, with 15 bases between. Germline lookup yields CDR1 SEHNR and CDR2 FQNEAQ (reference sequence). The CDR3 loop is CASKYGGADEQFF. As DNA, the CDR3 is TGTGCCAGCAAGTACGGGGGTGCAGATGAGCAGTTCTTC.

The V call is TRBV13, the J call TRBJ2-3, with D hard to call. Germline V gene sequence: CDR1 PRHDT, CDR2 FYEKMQ (reference sequence). The CDR3 is 14 amino acids. Trimming shortened V by 4 bases and J by 0 bases, and 8 bases separated the two germline ends. CDR3 DNA: TGTGCCAGCAGCTACACACTTAGCACAGATACGCAGTATTTT. Its translation: CASSYTLSTDTQYF.